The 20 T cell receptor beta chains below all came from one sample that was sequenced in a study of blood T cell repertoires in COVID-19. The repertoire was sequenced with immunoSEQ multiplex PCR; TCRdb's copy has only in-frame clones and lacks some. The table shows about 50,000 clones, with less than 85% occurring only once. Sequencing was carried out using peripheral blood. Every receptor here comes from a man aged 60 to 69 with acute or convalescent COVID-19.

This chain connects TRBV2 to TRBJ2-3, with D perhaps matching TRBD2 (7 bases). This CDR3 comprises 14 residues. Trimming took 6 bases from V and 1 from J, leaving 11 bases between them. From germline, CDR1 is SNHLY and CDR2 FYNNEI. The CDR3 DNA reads TGTGCCAGCAGCCGGGGGGCCGGCACAGATACGCAGTATTTT. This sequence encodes CASSRGAGTDTQYF.

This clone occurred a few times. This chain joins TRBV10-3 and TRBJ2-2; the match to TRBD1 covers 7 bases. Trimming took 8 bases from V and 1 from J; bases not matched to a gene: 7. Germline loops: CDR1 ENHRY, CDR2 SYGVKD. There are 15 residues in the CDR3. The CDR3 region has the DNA TGTGCCATCGCTCCCGGGACAGAGAACACCGGGGAGCTGTTTTTT. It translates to CAIAPGTENTGELFF.

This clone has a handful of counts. The CDR3 coding sequence is TGTGCCAGCACCAGCAGCGCGTTACCAATGAACACTGAAGCTTTCTTT. Protein: CASTSSALPMNTEAFF. V usage is TRBV25-1 and J usage is TRBJ1-1; D uncertain. The V gene's germline CDR1 is MGHDK and CDR2 SYGVNS. V gave up 7 bases and J gave up 0 bases, with 18 bases separating them. This CDR3 has 16 amino acids.

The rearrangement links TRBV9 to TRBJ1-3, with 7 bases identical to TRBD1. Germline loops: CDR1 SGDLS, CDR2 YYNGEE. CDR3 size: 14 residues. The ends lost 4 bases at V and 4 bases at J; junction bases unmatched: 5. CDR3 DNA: TGTGCCAGCAGCCCGACAGGGTACGGAAACACCATATATTTT. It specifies CASSPTGYGNTIYF.

The CDR3 coding sequence is TGTGCCACCAGTGATGGGAGGGGTCCCTATGGCTACACCTTC. Amino acids: CATSDGRGPYGYTF. The chain employs TRBV24-1 and TRBJ1-2; possible D gene TRBD1, 5 bases. CDR3 length: 14 residues. Germline-derived CDR1 and CDR2 are KGHDR and SFDVKD. Trimming pared 3 bases from V and 4 bases from J, leaving 11 bases between.

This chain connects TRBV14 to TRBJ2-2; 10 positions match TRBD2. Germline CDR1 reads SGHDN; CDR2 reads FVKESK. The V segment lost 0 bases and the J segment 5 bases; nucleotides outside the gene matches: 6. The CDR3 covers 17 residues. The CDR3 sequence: CASSQDLLAGTTGELFF. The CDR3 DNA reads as TGTGCCAGCAGCCAAGATTTACTAGCGGGGACGACCGGGGAGCTGTTTTTT.

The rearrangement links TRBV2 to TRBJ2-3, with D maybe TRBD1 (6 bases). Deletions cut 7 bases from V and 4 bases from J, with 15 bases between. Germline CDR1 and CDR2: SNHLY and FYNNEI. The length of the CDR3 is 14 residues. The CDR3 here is CASNGQGSSDTQYF. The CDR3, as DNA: TGTGCCAGCAACGGCCAGGGGTCGTCAGATACGCAGTATTTT.

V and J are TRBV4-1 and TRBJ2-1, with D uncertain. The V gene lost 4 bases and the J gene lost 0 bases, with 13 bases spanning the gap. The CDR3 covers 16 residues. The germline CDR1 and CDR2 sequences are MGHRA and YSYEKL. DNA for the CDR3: TGCGCCAGCAGCCTCTCCGGGTCCTACTCCTACAATGAGCAGTTCTTC. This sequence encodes CASSLSGSYSYNEQFF.

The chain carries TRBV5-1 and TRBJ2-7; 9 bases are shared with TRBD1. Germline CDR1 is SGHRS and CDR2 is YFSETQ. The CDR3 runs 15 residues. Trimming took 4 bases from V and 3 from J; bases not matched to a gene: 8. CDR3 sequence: CASSLGGQGLYEQYF. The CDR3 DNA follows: TGCGCCAGCAGCCTAGGAGGACAGGGGCTCTACGAGCAGTACTTC.

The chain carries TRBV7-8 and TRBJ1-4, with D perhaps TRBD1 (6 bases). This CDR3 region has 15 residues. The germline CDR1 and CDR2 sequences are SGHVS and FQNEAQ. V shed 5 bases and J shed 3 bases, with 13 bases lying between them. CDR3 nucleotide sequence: TGTGCCAGCAGCCGCACAGGGCTAGCTAATGAAAAACTGTTTTTT. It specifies CASSRTGLANEKLFF.

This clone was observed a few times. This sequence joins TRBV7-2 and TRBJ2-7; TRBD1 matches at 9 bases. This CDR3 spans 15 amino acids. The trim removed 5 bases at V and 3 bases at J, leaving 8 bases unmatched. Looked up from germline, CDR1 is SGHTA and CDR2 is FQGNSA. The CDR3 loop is CASSPTGTGFYEQYF. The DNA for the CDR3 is TGTGCCAGCAGCCCCACCGGGACAGGGTTCTACGAGCAGTACTTC.

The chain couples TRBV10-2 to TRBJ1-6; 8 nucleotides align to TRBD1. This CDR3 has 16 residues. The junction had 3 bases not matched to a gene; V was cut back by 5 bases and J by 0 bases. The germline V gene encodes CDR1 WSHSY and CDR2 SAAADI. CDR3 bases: TGCGCCAGCAGTACACAGGGGGGCTCCTATAATTCACCCCTCCACTTT. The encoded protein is CASSTQGGSYNSPLHF.

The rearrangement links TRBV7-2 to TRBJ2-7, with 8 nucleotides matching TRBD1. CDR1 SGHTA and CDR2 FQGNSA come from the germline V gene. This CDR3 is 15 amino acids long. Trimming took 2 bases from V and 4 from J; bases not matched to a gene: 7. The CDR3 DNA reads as TGTGCCAGCAGCTTATCCGGGACAGGCCCTTACGAGCAGTACTTC. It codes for CASSLSGTGPYEQYF. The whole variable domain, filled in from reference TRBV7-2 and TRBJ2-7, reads GAGVSQSPSNKVTEKGKDVELRCDPISGHTALYWYRQSLGQGLEFLIYFQGNSAPDKSGLPSDRFSAERTGGSVSTLTIQRTQQEDSAVYLCASSLSGTGPYEQYFGPGTRLTVT.

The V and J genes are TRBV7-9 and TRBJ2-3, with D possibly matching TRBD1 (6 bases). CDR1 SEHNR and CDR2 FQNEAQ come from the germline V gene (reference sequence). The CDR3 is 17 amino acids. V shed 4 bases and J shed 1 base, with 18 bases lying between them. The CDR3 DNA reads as TGTGCCAGCAGCTCACCTCAGGCGGCAGGGGGCACAGATACGCAGTATTTT. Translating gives CASSSPQAAGGTDTQYF.

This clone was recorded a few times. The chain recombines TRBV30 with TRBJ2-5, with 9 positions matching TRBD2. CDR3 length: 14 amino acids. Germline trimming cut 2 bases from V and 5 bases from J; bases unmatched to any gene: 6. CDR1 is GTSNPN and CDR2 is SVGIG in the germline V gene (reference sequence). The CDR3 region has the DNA TGTGCCTGGAGTTCGGCGGGGGGGCTCGAGACCCAGTACTTC. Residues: CAWSSAGGLETQYF.

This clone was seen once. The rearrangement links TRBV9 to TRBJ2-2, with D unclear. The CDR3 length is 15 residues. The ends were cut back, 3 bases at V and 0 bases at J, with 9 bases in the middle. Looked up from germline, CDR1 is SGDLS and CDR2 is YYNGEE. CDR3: CASSEHSANTGELFF. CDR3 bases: TGTGCCAGCAGCGAGCACTCCGCGAACACCGGGGAGCTGTTTTTT.

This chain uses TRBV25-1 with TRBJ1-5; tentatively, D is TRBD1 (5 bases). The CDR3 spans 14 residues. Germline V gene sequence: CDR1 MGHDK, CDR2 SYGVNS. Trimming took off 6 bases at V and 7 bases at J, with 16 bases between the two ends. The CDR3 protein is CASSDRGNSQPQHF. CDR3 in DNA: TGTGCCAGCAGCGATCGGGGGAATTCGCAGCCCCAGCATTTT.

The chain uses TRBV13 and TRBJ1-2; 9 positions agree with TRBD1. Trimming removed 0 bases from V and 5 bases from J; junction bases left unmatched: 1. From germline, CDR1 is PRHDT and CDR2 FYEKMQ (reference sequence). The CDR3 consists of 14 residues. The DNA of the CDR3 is TGTGCCAGCAGCTTAGGGACAGGGGGTTATGGCTACACCTTC. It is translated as CASSLGTGGYGYTF. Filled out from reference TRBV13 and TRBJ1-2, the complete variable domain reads AAGVIQSPRHLIKEKRETATLKCYPIPRHDTVYWYQQGPGQDPQFLISFYEKMQSDKGSIPDRFSAQQFSDYHSELNMSSLELGDSALYFCASSLGTGGYGYTFGSGTRLTVV.

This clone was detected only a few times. The CDR3 protein is CASSPSRSQYEKLFF. In DNA form, the CDR3 reads TGTGCCAGCAGCCCTAGCAGGTCTCAGTATGAAAAACTGTTTTTT. This chain joins TRBV7-6 and TRBJ1-4; D not resolved. V dropped 5 bases and J dropped 6 bases, with 16 bases sitting between them. Looked up from germline, CDR1 is SGHVS and CDR2 is FNYEAQ. This CDR3 contains 15 residues. Drawing the rest from reference TRBV7-6 and TRBJ1-4, the complete variable domain is GAGVSQSPRYKVTKRGQDVALRCDPISGHVSLYWYRQALGQGPEFLTYFNYEAQQDKSGLPNDRFSAERPEGSISTLTIQRTEQRDSAMYRCASSPSRSQYEKLFFGSGTQLSVL.

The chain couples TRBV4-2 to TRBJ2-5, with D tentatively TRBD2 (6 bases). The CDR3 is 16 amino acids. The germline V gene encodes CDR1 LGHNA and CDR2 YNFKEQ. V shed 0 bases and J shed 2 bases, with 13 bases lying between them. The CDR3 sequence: CASSQERAGRQETQYF. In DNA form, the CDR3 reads TGTGCCAGCAGCCAAGAACGAGCGGGCAGGCAAGAGACCCAGTACTTC.